The 24 T cell receptor beta chains reported below all come from one sample, sequenced in a study of lymphopenia after photon versus proton radiotherapy (dated by TCRdb to between 2018 and 2020). Library preparation used the immunoSEQ multiplex PCR assay. The table was pulled from immuneACCESS by TCRdb, which kept in-frame rearrangements only. Such tables lose some clones; where checked, under half of the loss comes from unresolved V genes, and the rest has no known cause. The sample contains 30,000 to 40,000 clones, about 94% of them found a single time. The top ten constitute 15% of the sample. The sequencing here drew on peripheral blood, taken from a patient treated with photon-based radiotherapy. The receptor source for this set is a man aged 55 to 70 with cholangiocarcinoma.

The rearrangement uses TRBV5-1 and TRBJ1-1; D unclear. This CDR3 spans 17 amino acids. Trimming took 0 bases from V and 4 from J, leaving 19 bases between them. The germline V gene encodes CDR1 SGHRS and CDR2 YFSETQ. The CDR3: CASSLAARQDWVTEAFF. CDR3 sequence (DNA): TGCGCCAGCAGCTTGGCCGCACGCCAGGACTGGGTCACTGAAGCTTTCTTT.

This chain uses TRBV19 with TRBJ2-2; 11 nucleotides align to TRBD2. V lost 5 bases to trimming and J lost 1 base; unmatched junction nucleotides: 3. The CDR3 covers 16 residues. The germline V gene has CDR1 LNHDA and CDR2 SQIVND (reference sequence). CDR3 sequence (DNA): TGTGCCAGTAGTTCGACTAGCGGGGTGAACACCGGGGAGCTGTTTTTT. Translation: CASSSTSGVNTGELFF.

The chain carries TRBV7-3 and TRBJ1-1; D call uncertain. V gave up 0 bases and J gave up 4 bases, with 9 bases separating them. Germline loops: CDR1 SGHTA, CDR2 FQGTGA. This CDR3 spans 14 amino acids. CDR3 in amino acids: CASSLTVSTTEAFF. The CDR3 nucleotides read TGTGCCAGCAGCTTAACTGTCAGTACCACTGAAGCTTTCTTT.

V is TRBV5-5 and J is TRBJ1-5, with unresolved D. The CDR3 is made up of 15 amino acids. With 0 bases removed from V and 5 bases from J, the gap between germline ends came to 12 bases. CDR1 is SGHKS, CDR2 YYEKEE, per germline (reference sequence). In DNA form, the CDR3 reads TGTGCCAGCAGCTTGGGGACCGTCGCCGATCAGCCCCAGCATTTT. Protein: CASSLGTVADQPQHF.

The chain recombines TRBV5-4 with TRBJ2-5; D is unclear. Trimming removed 4 bases at V and 0 bases at J, with 4 bases between. The CDR3 is 12 residues long. Per germline, CDR1 SGHNT and CDR2 YYREEE (reference sequence). The CDR3 coding sequence is TGTGCCAGCAGCCGTAACCAAGAGACCCAGTACTTC. It codes for CASSRNQETQYF.

This clone came up once. The chain joins TRBV4-3 to TRBJ1-1, with D unresolved. Germline-derived CDR1 and CDR2 are LGHNA and YSLEER. V dropped 0 bases and J dropped 11 bases, with 16 bases sitting between them. This CDR3 spans 14 amino acids. The CDR3: CASSQEAGVTWAFF. The CDR3 DNA is TGCGCCAGCAGCCAAGAGGCTGGAGTGACGTGGGCTTTCTTT.

This chain joins TRBV5-1 and TRBJ2-2; weak D call: TRBD2 (5 bases). CDR1 is SGHRS, CDR2 YFSETQ, per germline. The CDR3 is 15 amino acids. Trimming took 2 bases from V and 0 from J, leaving 8 bases between them. CDR3 in amino acids: CASSFDGTNTGELFF. CDR3 sequence (DNA): TGCGCCAGCAGCTTCGACGGGACGAACACCGGGGAGCTGTTTTTT.

J is TRBJ2-3 and V is TRBV10-1; D remains unclear. The CDR3 consists of 14 residues. Germline CDR1 is WNHNN and CDR2 is SYGVQD (reference sequence). V was clipped by 2 bases and J by 5 bases, with 11 bases between them. The CDR3 sequence is CASSEVESRDTQYF. The CDR3, as DNA: TGCGCCAGCAGTGAGGTGGAGAGCCGAGATACGCAGTATTTT.

The V call is TRBV7-9, the J call TRBJ1-3; D is uncertain. CDR3 length: 14 residues. The germline V and J ends were trimmed by 11 bases and 0 bases, with 14 bases remaining between them. The germline gives CDR1 SEHNR, CDR2 FQNEAQ (reference sequence). CDR3 residues: CAVIRDYSGNTIYF. DNA of the CDR3: TGTGCCGTCATAAGGGATTACTCTGGAAACACCATATATTTT. Drawing the rest from reference TRBV7-9 and TRBJ1-3, the complete variable domain is DTGVSQNPRHKITKRGQNVTFRCDPISEHNRLYWYRQTLGQGPEFLTYFQNEAQLEKSRLLSDRFSAERPKGSFSTLEIQRTEQGDSAMYLCAVIRDYSGNTIYFGEGSWLTVV.

V is TRBV14 and J is TRBJ2-3; perhaps TRBD2 as D (5 bases). With 2 bases removed from V and 6 bases from J, the gap between germline ends came to 12 bases. Germline V gene sequence: CDR1 SGHDN, CDR2 FVKESK. The CDR3 runs 14 residues. The CDR3 loop reads CASSQPGEGDTQYF. The DNA of the CDR3 is TGTGCCAGCAGCCAACCTGGAGAGGGCGATACGCAGTATTTT. Complete variable domain (other parts from reference TRBV14 and TRBJ2-3): EAGVTQFPSHSVIEKGQTVTLRCDPISGHDNLYWYRRVMGKEIKFLLHFVKESKQDESGMPNNRFLAERTGGTYSTLKVQPAELEDSGVYFCASSQPGEGDTQYFGPGTRLTVL.

The chain recombines TRBV28 with TRBJ1-5; D gene ambiguous. Trimming removed 2 bases from V and 2 bases from J, with 1 base in between. The germline gives CDR1 MDHEN, CDR2 SYDVKM. The CDR3 runs 12 residues. The CDR3 DNA reads TGTGCCAGCAGTTTAGGCAATCAGCCCCAGCATTTT. Its translation is CASSLGNQPQHF.

The chain is built from TRBV5-4 and TRBJ1-1, with D unclear. The CDR3 consists of 14 residues. Trimming pared 1 base from V and 0 bases from J, leaving 7 bases between. The germline gives CDR1 SGHNT, CDR2 YYREEE (reference sequence). The CDR3 protein is CASSLTVVNTEAFF. CDR3 nucleotides: TGTGCCAGCAGCTTGACTGTGGTGAACACTGAAGCTTTCTTT.

The V gene is TRBV7-9, the J gene TRBJ1-6; TRBD1 might be the D (5 bases). The ends were cut back, 2 bases at V and 1 base at J, with 15 bases in the middle. The V gene's germline CDR1 is SEHNR and CDR2 FQNEAQ (reference sequence). The CDR3 is made up of 18 amino acids. CDR3 DNA: TGTGCCAGCAGCTTAATGAGGGGCGGCGGATCCTATAATTCACCCCTCCACTTT. Translated: CASSLMRGGGSYNSPLHF. The full variable domain, with the rest looked up from reference TRBV7-9 and TRBJ1-6, is DTGVSQNPRHKITKRGQNVTFRCDPISEHNRLYWYRQTLGQGPEFLTYFQNEAQLEKSRLLSDRFSAERPKGSFSTLEIQRTEQGDSAMYLCASSLMRGGGSYNSPLHFGNGTRLTVT.

This chain links TRBV19 with TRBJ2-1, with D tentatively TRBD2 (6 bases). The CDR3 totals 16 residues. Looked up from germline, CDR1 is LNHDA and CDR2 is SQIVND (reference sequence). The V end lost 6 bases, the J end lost 7 bases, and 22 bases lay between the germline ends. DNA for the CDR3: TGTGCCAGTAGCCGTTTGCTGGAGGGCCTAGAAAATGAGCAGTTCTTC. It is translated as CASSRLLEGLENEQFF.

The V call is TRBV5-1, the J call TRBJ1-2; D may be TRBD1 (6 bases). V shed 0 bases and J shed 2 bases, with 11 bases lying between them. This CDR3 is built from 15 residues. CDR1 is SGHRS, CDR2 YFSETQ, per germline. For the CDR3, the DNA is TGCGCCAGCAGCTTGGGGGGGCCTCGAAACTATGGCTACACCTTC. Its translation is CASSLGGPRNYGYTF.

The V and J genes are TRBV7-7 and TRBJ1-3; no clear D gene. This CDR3 spans 16 amino acids. Between the trimmed V and J ends, which lost 1 base and 0 bases, there was a span of 10 bases. Germline V lookup: CDR1 SSHAT, CDR2 FNYEAQ (reference sequence). This CDR3 reads CASSLGGPNSGNTIYF. In DNA form, the CDR3 reads TGTGCCAGCAGCTTAGGAGGGCCCAACTCTGGAAACACCATATATTTT.

This sequence joins TRBV27 and TRBJ2-1; TRBD2 aligns across 10 bases. From germline, CDR1 is MNHEY and CDR2 SMNVEV (reference sequence). V lost 3 bases, J lost 9 bases, and 8 bases stayed unmatched. The CDR3 has 15 residues. CDR3 protein: CASSLSLAGESEQFF. CDR3 nucleotides: TGTGCCAGCAGTTTGAGCCTAGCGGGGGAAAGTGAGCAGTTCTTC.

In its sample, this clone was seen once. The genes are TRBV19 and TRBJ1-3, with D possibly being TRBD1 (5 bases). The CDR3 covers 16 residues. V was clipped by 3 bases and J by 0 bases, with 12 bases between them. From germline, CDR1 is LNHDA and CDR2 SQIVND (reference sequence). In DNA form, the CDR3 reads TGTGCCAGTAGTATTGGGGCAGGAAACTCTGGAAACACCATATATTTT. This codes for CASSIGAGNSGNTIYF.

The genes are TRBV7-2 and TRBJ1-4, with 8 bases fitting TRBD1. Trimming at V came to 5 bases and at J to 0 bases, leaving 5 bases not matched to a gene. The germline V gene has CDR1 SGHTA and CDR2 FQGNSA. This CDR3 has 16 residues. Written as DNA, the CDR3 is TGTGCCAGCAGCGCTGGGACAGGAGCAACTAATGAAAAACTGTTTTTT. This gives the protein CASSAGTGATNEKLFF.

V and J are TRBV18 and TRBJ2-6; D perhaps matches TRBD2 (5 bases). The CDR3 spans 18 residues. Germline V gene lookup returns CDR1 KGHSH and CDR2 LQKENI. The ends were cut back, 3 bases at V and 0 bases at J, with 15 bases in the middle. For the CDR3, the DNA is TGTGCCAGCTCACCCCCGTCGGACTTTCGCTCTGGGGCCAACGTCCTGACTTTC. As protein: CASSPPSDFRSGANVLTF.

The chain uses TRBV25-1 and TRBJ2-3; 13 bases align to TRBD2. Germline V lookup: CDR1 MGHDK, CDR2 SYGVNS. CDR3 length: 17 residues. The ends lost 3 bases at V and 4 bases at J; junction bases unmatched: 7. The CDR3 DNA sequence: TGTGCCAGCAGTGACCTACTAGCGGGAGGGAGGGCAGATACGCAGTATTTT. Protein product: CASSDLLAGGRADTQYF.

The chain links TRBV28 to TRBJ2-7; D is unclear. V was clipped by 8 bases and J by 3 bases, with 11 bases between them. Germline V gives CDR1 MDHEN, CDR2 SYDVKM. The CDR3 totals 12 residues. The CDR3 protein is CASLSLVYEQYF. In DNA form, the CDR3 reads TGTGCCAGCCTATCTTTGGTCTACGAGCAGTACTTC.

The rearrangement joins TRBV6-6 to TRBJ2-6, with D hard to call. This CDR3 region has 14 residues. Germline CDR1 MNHNY, CDR2 SVGAGI (reference sequence). V dropped 5 bases and J dropped 0 bases, with 5 bases sitting between them. For the CDR3, the DNA is TGTGCCAGCAGTCTGTTCTCTGGGGCCAACGTCCTGACTTTC. Translated: CASSLFSGANVLTF.

Notes on this clone: Other DNA sequences in this specimen translate into the identical CDR3. The chain uses TRBV5-1 and TRBJ2-3; 7 nucleotides match TRBD2. This CDR3 has 16 residues. Trimming at V came to 0 bases and at J to 0 bases, leaving 4 bases not matched to a gene. Germline values: CDR1 SGHRS, CDR2 YFSETQ. CDR3 DNA sequence: TGCGCCAGCAGCTTGGGGCTAGCGGCTAGCACAGATACGCAGTATTTT. Encoded protein: CASSLGLAASTDTQYF. Filled out from reference TRBV5-1 and TRBJ2-3, the complete variable domain reads KAGVTQTPRYLIKTRGQQVTLSCSPISGHRSVSWYQQTPGQGLQFLFEYFSETQRNKGNFPGRFSGRQFSNSRSEMNVSTLELGDSALYLCASSLGLAASTDTQYFGPGTRLTVL.